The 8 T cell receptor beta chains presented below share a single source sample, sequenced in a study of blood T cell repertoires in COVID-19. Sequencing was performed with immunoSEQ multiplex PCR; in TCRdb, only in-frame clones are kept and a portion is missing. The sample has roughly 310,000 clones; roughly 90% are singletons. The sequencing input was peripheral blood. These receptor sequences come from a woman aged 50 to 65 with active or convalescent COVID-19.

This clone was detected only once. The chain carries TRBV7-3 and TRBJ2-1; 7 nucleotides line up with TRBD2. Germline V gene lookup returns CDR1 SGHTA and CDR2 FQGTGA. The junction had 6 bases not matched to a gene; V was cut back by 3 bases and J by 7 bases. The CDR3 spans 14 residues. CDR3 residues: CASSFGGSLNEQFF. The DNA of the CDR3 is TGTGCCAGCAGCTTCGGCGGGAGCTTGAATGAGCAGTTCTTC. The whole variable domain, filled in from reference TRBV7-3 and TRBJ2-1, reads GAGVSQTPSNKVTEKGKYVELRCDPISGHTALYWYRQSLGQGPEFLIYFQGTGAADDSGLPNDRFFAVRPEGSVSTLKIQRTERGDSAVYLCASSFGGSLNEQFFGPGTRLTVL.

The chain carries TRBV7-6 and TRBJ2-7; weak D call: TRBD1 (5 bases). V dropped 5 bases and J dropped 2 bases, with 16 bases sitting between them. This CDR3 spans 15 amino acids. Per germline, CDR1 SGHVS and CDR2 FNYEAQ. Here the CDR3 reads CASSKDPGRTYEQYF. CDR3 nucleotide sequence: TGTGCCAGCAGCAAGGACCCAGGGCGCACCTACGAGCAGTACTTC. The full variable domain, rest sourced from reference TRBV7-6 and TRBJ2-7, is GAGVSQSPRYKVTKRGQDVALRCDPISGHVSLYWYRQALGQGPEFLTYFNYEAQQDKSGLPNDRFSAERPEGSISTLTIQRTEQRDSAMYRCASSKDPGRTYEQYFGPGTRLTVT.

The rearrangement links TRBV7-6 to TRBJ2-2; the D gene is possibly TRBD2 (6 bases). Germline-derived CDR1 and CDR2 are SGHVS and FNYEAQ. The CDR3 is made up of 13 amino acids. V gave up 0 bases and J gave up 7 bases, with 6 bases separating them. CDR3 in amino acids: CASSLAEGGELFF. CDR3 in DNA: TGTGCCAGCAGCTTAGCGGAGGGCGGGGAGCTGTTTTTT. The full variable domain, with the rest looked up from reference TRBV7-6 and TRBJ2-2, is GAGVSQSPRYKVTKRGQDVALRCDPISGHVSLYWYRQALGQGPEFLTYFNYEAQQDKSGLPNDRFSAERPEGSISTLTIQRTEQRDSAMYRCASSLAEGGELFFGEGSRLTVL.

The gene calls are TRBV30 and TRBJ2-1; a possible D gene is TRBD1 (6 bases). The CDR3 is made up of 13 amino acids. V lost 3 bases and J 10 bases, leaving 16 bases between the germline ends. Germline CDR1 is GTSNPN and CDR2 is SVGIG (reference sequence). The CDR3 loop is CAWRQGTLEEQFF. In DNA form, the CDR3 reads TGTGCCTGGAGACAGGGCACGCTTGAGGAGCAGTTCTTC.

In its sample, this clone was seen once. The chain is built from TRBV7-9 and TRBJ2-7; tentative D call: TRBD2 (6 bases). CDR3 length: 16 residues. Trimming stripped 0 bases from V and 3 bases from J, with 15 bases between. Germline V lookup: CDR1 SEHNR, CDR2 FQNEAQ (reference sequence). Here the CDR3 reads CASSLAPRDGNYEQYF. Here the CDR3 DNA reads TGTGCCAGCAGCTTAGCCCCGCGGGACGGTAACTACGAGCAGTACTTC.

In DNA form, the CDR3 reads TGTGCCTCCACAGGGGAGAATAGCAATCAGCCCCAGCATTTT. Translation: CASTGENSNQPQHF. The chain couples TRBV30 to TRBJ1-5; 7 nucleotides agree with TRBD1. This CDR3 has 14 amino acids. V lost 7 bases and J lost 0; bases outside the gene matches: 6. Germline V gives CDR1 GTSNPN, CDR2 SVGIG (reference sequence).

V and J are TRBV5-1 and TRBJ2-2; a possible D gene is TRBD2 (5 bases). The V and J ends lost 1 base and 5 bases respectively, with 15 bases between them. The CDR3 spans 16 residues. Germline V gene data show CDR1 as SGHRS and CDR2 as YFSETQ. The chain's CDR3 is CASSLTVLAGTGELFF. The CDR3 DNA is TGCGCCAGCAGCTTGACCGTCCTAGCAGGTACCGGGGAGCTGTTTTTT.

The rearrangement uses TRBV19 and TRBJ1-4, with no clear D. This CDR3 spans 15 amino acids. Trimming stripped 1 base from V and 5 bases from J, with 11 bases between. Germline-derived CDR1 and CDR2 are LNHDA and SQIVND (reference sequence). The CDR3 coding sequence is TGTGCCAGTAGTATAGCAACGGGAGAAAATGAAAAACTGTTTTTT. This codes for CASSIATGENEKLFF.